A single sample is the source of the 10 T cell receptor beta chains below, sequenced in a study of vaccination and CD4 T cells after COVID-19. The Oncomine TCR Beta short-read assay was what sequenced the DNA obtained from cultured CD4+ T cells. Using its own MiXCR run on the PCR reads, TCRdb lists one record per CDR3 protein. The sample lists 15,000 to 25,000 distinct CDR3 sequences, around 58% occurring once. No antigen has been assigned to these receptors. Treatment: roughly ten-day PBMC culture with coronavirus spike peptide pools or control peptides (ViraFEST assay). Sequencing used CD4+ T cells from blood, cultured in vitro. Source of these receptors: a human donor who had recovered from COVID-19.

The gene calls are TRBV5-1 and TRBJ2-2; 12 bases match TRBD1. This CDR3 region has 17 residues. CDR1 and CDR2 (germline): SGHRS, YFSETQ. V trimming: 5 bases; J trimming: 4 bases; junction bases outside the gene matches: 9. CDR3 residues: CASSGARDRGLTGELFF. In DNA, the CDR3 is TGCGCCAGCAGTGGCGCCAGGGACAGGGGGCTCACCGGGGAGCTGTTTTTT.

The chain uses TRBV7-9 and TRBJ1-5; 8 positions match TRBD1. CDR1 is SEHNR, CDR2 FQNEAQ, per germline (reference sequence). Unmatched junction bases numbered 10, after V lost 4 bases and J lost 2 bases. This CDR3 spans 17 amino acids. CDR3 DNA: TGTGCCAGCAGCTCATGGACAGGGAGGGGCCGCAATCAGCCCCAGCATTTT. Its protein product is CASSSWTGRGRNQPQHF.

This clonotype appeared a few times. The chain has TRBV20-1 and TRBJ2-5, with 10 nucleotides matching TRBD1. Unmatched junction bases numbered 12, after V lost 6 bases and J lost 5 bases. The CDR3 is 15 amino acids. In germline, CDR1 is DFQATT, CDR2 SNEGSKA (reference sequence). The DNA for the CDR3 is TGCAGTGCGATAGACAGGGGGCGCTTGGGGGAGACCCAGTACTTC. It specifies CSAIDRGRLGETQYF.

The chain links TRBV6-1 to TRBJ1-5; D might be TRBD1 (6 bases). This CDR3 is built from 13 residues. V lost 11 bases and J 2 bases, leaving 13 bases between the germline ends. Germline V gene data show CDR1 as MNHNS and CDR2 as SASEGT. This chain's CDR3 is CAAGAGGNQPQHF. CDR3 nucleotide sequence: TGTGCCGCGGGGGCAGGGGGCAATCAGCCCCAGCATTTT.

This chain uses TRBV12-3 or TRBV12-4 with TRBJ1-1; the D gene is possibly TRBD1 (6 bases). The CDR3 has 14 residues. Trimming stripped 8 bases from V and 4 bases from J, with 17 bases between. The CDR3: CASGRGARGTEAFF. CDR3 DNA sequence: TGTGCCAGCGGTCGGGGGGCTCGCGGCACTGAAGCTTTCTTT.

V gene TRBV10-2 combines with J gene TRBJ1-1; TRBD1 is a possible D gene (5 bases). This CDR3 is built from 16 residues. Trimming stripped 8 bases from V and 4 bases from J, with 23 bases between. Germline lookup yields CDR1 WSHSY and CDR2 SAAADI. The DNA for the CDR3 is TGCGCCAGCTGTCCGGACTTCCTCGGGGGGTCCACTGAAGCTTTCTTT. Amino acid sequence: CASCPDFLGGSTEAFF.

CDR3 in amino acids: CSARDPTSGIYEQYF. CDR3 sequence (DNA): TGCAGTGCTAGAGATCCCACTAGCGGGATCTACGAGCAGTACTTC. This chain links TRBV20-1 with TRBJ2-7, with TRBD2 matching 10 bases. Germline V gene sequence: CDR1 DFQATT, CDR2 SNEGSKA (reference sequence). The CDR3 runs to 15 residues. V was pared by 0 bases and J by 3 bases, with 5 bases of the junction left unmatched.

This rearrangement joins TRBV27 to TRBJ1-1; TRBD1 is a possible D gene (5 bases). CDR1 and CDR2 (germline): MNHEY, SMNVEV (reference sequence). Trimming took 6 bases from V and 9 from J, leaving 20 bases between them. The CDR3 has 14 amino acids. The chain's CDR3 is CASRLPGTSRQAFF. The CDR3 DNA reads as TGTGCCAGCAGACTGCCCGGGACGTCGAGGCAAGCTTTCTTT.

J is TRBJ2-3 and V is TRBV7-8; 12 nucleotides match TRBD1. Germline V CDR1 and CDR2: SGHVS, FQNEAQ. V was pared by 5 bases and J by 4 bases, with 4 bases of the junction left unmatched. The CDR3 runs 15 residues. In nucleotides, the CDR3 is TGTGCCAGCAGCCCGCGGGACAGGGGGCCAGATACGCAGTATTTT. As protein: CASSPRDRGPDTQYF.

This clonotype showed up just a few times. CDR3 in DNA: TGTGCCAGCAGTTTTCCCCCTGGGGGGAATGGAGAGACCCAGTACTTC. This codes for CASSFPPGGNGETQYF. The rearrangement links TRBV27 to TRBJ2-5, with D possibly being TRBD2 (6 bases). This CDR3 is built from 16 residues. Trimming pared 3 bases from V and 4 bases from J, leaving 18 bases between. Germline CDR1 and CDR2: MNHEY and SMNVEV (reference sequence).